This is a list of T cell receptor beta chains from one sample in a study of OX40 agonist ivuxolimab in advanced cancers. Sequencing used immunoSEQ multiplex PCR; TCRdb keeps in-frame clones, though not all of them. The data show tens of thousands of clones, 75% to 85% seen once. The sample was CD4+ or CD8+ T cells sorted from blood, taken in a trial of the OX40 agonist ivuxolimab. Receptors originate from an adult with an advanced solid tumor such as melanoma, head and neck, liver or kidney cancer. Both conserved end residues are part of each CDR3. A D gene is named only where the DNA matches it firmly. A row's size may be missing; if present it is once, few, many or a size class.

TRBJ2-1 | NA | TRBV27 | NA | TGTGCCAGCAGCGCCCTACTGGGTGAGCAGTTCTTC | CASSALLGEQFF
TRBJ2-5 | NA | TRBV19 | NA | TGTGCCAGTAGTATAGCTCGCCGGGCCCAAGAGACCCAGTACTTC | CASSIARRAQETQYF
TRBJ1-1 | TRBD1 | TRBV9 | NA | TGTGCCAGCAGCGGGACAGGGTTGGACACTGAAGCTTTCTTT | CASSGTGLDTEAFF
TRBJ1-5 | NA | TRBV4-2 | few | TGTGCCAGCAGCCAAGGGAGCGCAACAAGGGTTGAGCCCCAGCATTTT | CASSQGSATRVEPQHF
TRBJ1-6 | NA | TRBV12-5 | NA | TGTGCTAGTGGTTTGGTACTCAGTCAGGCTGGTAATTCACCCCTCCACTTT | CASGLVLSQAGNSPLHF
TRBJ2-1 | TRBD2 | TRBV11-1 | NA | TGTGCCAGCAGCCCTAACCGACTAGCGGGGGGGGGTGAGCAGTTCTTC | CASSPNRLAGGGEQFF
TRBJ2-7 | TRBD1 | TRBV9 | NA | TGTGCCAGCAGCGTAGGCGGACAGGGATCAAGGGAGCAGTACTTC | CASSVGGQGSREQYF
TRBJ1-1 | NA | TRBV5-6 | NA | TGTGCCAGCAGCTTCGGGGGGGCAATTATGAACACTGAAGCTTTCTTT | CASSFGGAIMNTEAFF
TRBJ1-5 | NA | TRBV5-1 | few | TGCGCCAGCAGCTTGGACCCTTTTAGTCAGCCCCAGCATTTT | CASSLDPFSQPQHF
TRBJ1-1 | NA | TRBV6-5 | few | TGTGCCAGCAGTTATGGTGCCTTAGGAACTGAAGCTTTCTTT | CASSYGALGTEAFF
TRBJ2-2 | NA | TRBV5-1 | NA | TGCGCCAGCAGCGCCACCGGGTCGGGGGTGACCGGGGAGCTGTTTTTT | CASSATGSGVTGELFF
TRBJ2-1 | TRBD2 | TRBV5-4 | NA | TGTGCCAGCAGCTTTGGAAGCGGTGGACTAGCGGATAATGAGCAGTTCTTC | CASSFGSGGLADNEQFF
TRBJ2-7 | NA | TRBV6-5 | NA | TGTGCCGGGGCACCTGGGAGTTCTAATCTTTACGAGCAGTACTTC | CAGAPGSSNLYEQYF
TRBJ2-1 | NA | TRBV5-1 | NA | TGCGCCAGTGCCTGGGGGCTAATATACAATGAGCAGTTCTTC | CASAWGLIYNEQFF
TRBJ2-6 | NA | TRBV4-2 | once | TGTGCCAGCAGCCCCCGGGAGGCAGGGGGAAGCCCTGGGGCCAACGTCCTGACTTTC | CASSPREAGGSPGANVLTF
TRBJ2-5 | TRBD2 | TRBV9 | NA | TGTGCCAGCAGCGTAGGAGTAGCGGGGGGGGAGACCCAGTACTTC | CASSVGVAGGETQYF
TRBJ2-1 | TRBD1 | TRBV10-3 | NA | TGTGCCATCAGTGCTCAGGGGGCTGTCTCCAATGAGCAGTTCTTC | CAISAQGAVSNEQFF
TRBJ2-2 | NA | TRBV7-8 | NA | TGTGCCAGCAGCTTCAGAGGGACAATTACCGGGGAGCTGTTTTTT | CASSFRGTITGELFF
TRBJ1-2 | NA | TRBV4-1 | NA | TGCGCCAGCAGCCAAAGTTCCGGGACCGCTTATGGCTACACCTTC | CASSQSSGTAYGYTF
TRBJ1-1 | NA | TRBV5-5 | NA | TGTGCCAGTAATAAGGGCGATTGGTACCGGGCGAACACTGAAGCTTTCTTT | CASNKGDWYRANTEAFF
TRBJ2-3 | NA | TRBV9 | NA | TGTGCCAGCAGCGTAGGCAGTTTTGATACGCAGTATTTT | CASSVGSFDTQYF
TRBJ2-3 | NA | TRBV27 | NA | TGTGCCAGCAGTTCCCCGTCCTTAGCGGCTAGTAGCACAGATACGCAGTATTTT | CASSSPSLAASSTDTQYF
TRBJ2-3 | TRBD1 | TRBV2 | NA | TGTGCCGTCAACGCTTATGGGACAGCCGCAACAGATACGCAGTATTTT | CAVNAYGTAATDTQYF
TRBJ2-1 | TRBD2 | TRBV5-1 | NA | TGCGCCAGCAGCCATATTAGCGGGGGCGCCTACAATGAGCAGTTCTTC | CASSHISGGAYNEQFF
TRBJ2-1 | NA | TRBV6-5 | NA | TGTGCCAGCAGTTACTCCCAAAGGAATGAGCAGTTCTTC | CASSYSQRNEQFF
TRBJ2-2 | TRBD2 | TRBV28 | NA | TGTGCCAGCCCCGTCGGGACTAGCGGGGACCCGAACACCAGGGAGCTGTTTTTT | CASPVGTSGDPNTRELFF
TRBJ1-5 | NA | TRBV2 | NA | TGTGCCAGCTTACCGTCATATAGCAATCAGCCCCAGCATTTT | CASLPSYSNQPQHF
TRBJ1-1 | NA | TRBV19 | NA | TGTGCCAGTAGCCTCCCGATGAGAGGGACCCCCGGACGTAAAGCTTTCTTT | CASSLPMRGTPGRKAFF
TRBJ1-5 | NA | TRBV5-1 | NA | TGCGCCAGCAGCTTGGCCCTGGGCCAGCCCCAGCATTTT | CASSLALGQPQHF
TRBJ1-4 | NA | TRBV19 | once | TGTGCCAGTAGTATTTCGGCTCGCTCAACTAATGAAAAACTGTTTTTT | CASSISARSTNEKLFF
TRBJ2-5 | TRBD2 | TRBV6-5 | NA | TGTGCCAGCAGTTACCCCCTAGCGGGGCCCCAAGAGACCCAGTACTTC | CASSYPLAGPQETQYF
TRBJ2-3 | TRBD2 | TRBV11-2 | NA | TGTGCCAGCAGCCCCCGGACTAGCGGGTGGATCACAGATACGCAGTATTTT | CASSPRTSGWITDTQYF
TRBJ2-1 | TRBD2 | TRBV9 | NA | TGTGCCAGCAGCGTAGGGCCTAGCGGGAGGGCCCGAAACTCCTACAATGAGCAGTTCTTC | CASSVGPSGRARNSYNEQFF
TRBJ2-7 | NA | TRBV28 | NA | TGTGCCAGCAGTTTAAGAGGGTTATCATACTACGAGCAGTACTTC | CASSLRGLSYYEQYF
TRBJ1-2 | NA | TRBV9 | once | TGTGCCAGCAGGCGGACAGCCGGCTATGGCTACACCTTC | CASRRTAGYGYTF
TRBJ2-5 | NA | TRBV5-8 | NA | TGTGCCAGCAGCTTGGGGGGCGGAGAGACCCAGTACTTC | CASSLGGGETQYF
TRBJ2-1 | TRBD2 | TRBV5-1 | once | TGCGCCAGCAGCCCTGGGACTAGCGGGAAGAATGAGCAGTTCTTC | CASSPGTSGKNEQFF